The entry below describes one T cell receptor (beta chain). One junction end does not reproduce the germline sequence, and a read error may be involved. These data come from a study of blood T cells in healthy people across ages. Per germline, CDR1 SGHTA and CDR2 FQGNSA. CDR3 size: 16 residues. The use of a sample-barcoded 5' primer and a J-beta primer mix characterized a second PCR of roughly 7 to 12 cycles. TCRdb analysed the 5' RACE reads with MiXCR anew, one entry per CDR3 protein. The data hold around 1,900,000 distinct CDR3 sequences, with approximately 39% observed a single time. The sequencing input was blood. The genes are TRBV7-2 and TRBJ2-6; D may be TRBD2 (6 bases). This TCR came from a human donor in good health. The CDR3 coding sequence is TGTGCCGGCAGCTTAGCGGTCAACTCTGGGGCCAACGTCCTGACTTTC. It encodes CAGSLAVNSGANVLTF.